This T cell receptor beta chain was captured by sequencing in a study of blood T cell repertoires in COVID-19. This CDR3 has 13 residues. Trimming shortened V by 5 bases and J by 6 bases, and 11 bases separated the two germline ends. Germline lookup yields CDR1 MNHNY and CDR2 SVGAGI (reference sequence). Sequencing used immunoSEQ multiplex PCR; TCRdb keeps in-frame clones, though not all of them. The sample lists about 200,000 clones; roughly 90% were seen once. Sequencing input: peripheral blood. This clonotype was sampled from a man aged 45 to 65 with COVID-19, enrolled during active disease. J is TRBJ2-1 and V is TRBV6-6; weak D call: TRBD2 (6 bases). CDR3 DNA sequence: TGTGCCAGCAGTAACTACGGGGGCAATGAGCAGTTCTTC. Translated, it gives CASSNYGGNEQFF.